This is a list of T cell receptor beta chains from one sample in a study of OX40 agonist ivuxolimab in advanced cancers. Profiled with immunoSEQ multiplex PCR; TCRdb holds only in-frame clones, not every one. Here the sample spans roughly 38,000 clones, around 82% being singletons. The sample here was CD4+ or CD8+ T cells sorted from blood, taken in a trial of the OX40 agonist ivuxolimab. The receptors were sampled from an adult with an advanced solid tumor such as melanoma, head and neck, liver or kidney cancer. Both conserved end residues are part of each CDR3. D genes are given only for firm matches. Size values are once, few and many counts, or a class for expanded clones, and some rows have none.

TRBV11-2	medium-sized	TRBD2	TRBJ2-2	TGTGCCAGCAGCTCTTCCGTATTTCGGGGGAGGGCCTACACCGGGGAGCTGTTTTTT	CASSSSVFRGRAYTGELFF
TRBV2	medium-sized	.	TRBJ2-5	TGTGCCAGCAGTCCCCCCTTTACAGAGACCCAGTACTTC	CASSPPFTETQYF
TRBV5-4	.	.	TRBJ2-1	TGTGCCAGCACCTTACGGGACTTCTACAATGAGCAGTTCTTC	CASTLRDFYNEQFF
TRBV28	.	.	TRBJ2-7	TGTGCCAGCAGCGCGTTCGACAGGCGGACCTACGAGCAGTACTTC	CASSAFDRRTYEQYF
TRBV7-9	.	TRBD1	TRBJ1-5	TGTGCCAGCAGCCGACAGGGCTCGAATCAGCCCCAGCATTTT	CASSRQGSNQPQHF
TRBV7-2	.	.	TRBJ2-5	TGTGCCAGCAGCTTACGCGGGGCCGGCACCCAAGAGACCCAGTACTTC	CASSLRGAGTQETQYF
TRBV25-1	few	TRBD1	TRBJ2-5	TGTGCCAGCAGTGAGCCCAAACAGGGGATAGAGACCCAGTACTTC	CASSEPKQGIETQYF
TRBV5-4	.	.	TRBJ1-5	TGTGCCAGCAGCTTTAGCAATCAGCCCCAGCATTTT	CASSFSNQPQHF
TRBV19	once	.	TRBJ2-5	TGTGCCAGTAGTATAGGAGGGGCAGGGGTAGAGACCCAGTACTTC	CASSIGGAGVETQYF
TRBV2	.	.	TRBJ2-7	TGTGCCAGCAGTGACGGCTACGAGCAGTACTTC	CASSDGYEQYF
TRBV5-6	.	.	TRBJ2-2	TGTGCCAGCAGCTCCGGTCCAGGGACCTCATTTGGGGAGCTGTTTTTT	CASSSGPGTSFGELFF
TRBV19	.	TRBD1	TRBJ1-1	TGTGCCAGTAGTCGGCAGGGGGGAAACACTGAAGCTTTCTTT	CASSRQGGNTEAFF
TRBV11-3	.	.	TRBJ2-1	TGTGCCAGCAGCTTAGCAGCGGCGAGCTCCTACAATGAGCAGTTCTTC	CASSLAAASSYNEQFF
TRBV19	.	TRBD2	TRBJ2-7	TGTGCCAGTAGTGGTCTAGCGGGAGCGTACGAGCAGTACTTC	CASSGLAGAYEQYF
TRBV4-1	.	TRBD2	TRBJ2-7	TGCGCCAGCAGCTCCGGACTAGCTACGGCCTACGAGCAGTACTTC	CASSSGLATAYEQYF
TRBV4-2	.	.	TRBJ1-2	TGTGCCAGCAGCTTTGTCTCGGACGGGGGCTACACCTTC	CASSFVSDGGYTF
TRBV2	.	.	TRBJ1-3	TGTGCCAGCAGGGCGGATCAAACTGGAAACACCATATATTTT	CASRADQTGNTIYF
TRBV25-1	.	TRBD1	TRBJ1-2	TGTGCCAGCAGCACCGGGACAGTCTATGGCTACACCTTC	CASSTGTVYGYTF
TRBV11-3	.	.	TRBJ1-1	TGTGCCAGCAGCTTCCGTGGGGATACCACTGAAGCTTTCTTT	CASSFRGDTTEAFF
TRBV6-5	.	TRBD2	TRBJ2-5	TGTGCCAGCAGTCTTAGCGGGAGGGCAGGAGAGACCCAGTACTTC	CASSLSGRAGETQYF
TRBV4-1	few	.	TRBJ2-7	TGCGCCAGCAGCCATCCGGGACACCAATACGAGCAGTACTTC	CASSHPGHQYEQYF
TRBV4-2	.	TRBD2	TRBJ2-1	TGTGCCAGCAGCCAAGCGATTAGCGGGGGGCTTTACAATGAGCAGTTCTTC	CASSQAISGGLYNEQFF
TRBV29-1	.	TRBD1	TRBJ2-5	TGCAGCGTTGACGACAGGGGGGGAGAGACCCAGTACTTC	CSVDDRGGETQYF
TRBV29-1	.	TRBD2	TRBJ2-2	TGCAGCGCCAGGAGTGGAGCGGGGGGGCATGGCGGGGAGCTGTTTTTT	CSARSGAGGHGGELFF